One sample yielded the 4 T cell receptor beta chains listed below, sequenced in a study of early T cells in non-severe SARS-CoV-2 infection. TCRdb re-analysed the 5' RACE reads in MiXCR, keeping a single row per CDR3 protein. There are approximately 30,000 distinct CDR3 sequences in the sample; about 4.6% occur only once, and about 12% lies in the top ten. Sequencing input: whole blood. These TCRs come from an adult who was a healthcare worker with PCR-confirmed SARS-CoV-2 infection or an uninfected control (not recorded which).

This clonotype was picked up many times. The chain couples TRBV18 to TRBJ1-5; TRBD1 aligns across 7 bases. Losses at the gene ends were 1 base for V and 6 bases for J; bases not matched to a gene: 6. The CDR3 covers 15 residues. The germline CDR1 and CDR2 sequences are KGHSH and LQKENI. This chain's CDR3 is CASSPRGTVGQPQHF. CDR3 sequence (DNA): TGTGCCAGCTCACCACGCGGGACAGTTGGTCAGCCCCAGCATTTT.

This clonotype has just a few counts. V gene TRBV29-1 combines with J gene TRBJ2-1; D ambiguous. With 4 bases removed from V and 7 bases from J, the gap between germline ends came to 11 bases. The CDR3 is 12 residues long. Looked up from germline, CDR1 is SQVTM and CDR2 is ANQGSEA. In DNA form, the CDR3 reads TGCAGCGTTGTTTTTCTAGGTAATGAGCAGTTCTTC. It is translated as CSVVFLGNEQFF.

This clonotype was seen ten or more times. This CDR3 is CASSLIAGGFSSSSYNEQFF. Here the CDR3 DNA reads TGCGCCAGCAGCCTGATAGCGGGGGGTTTCTCATCGAGCTCCTACAATGAGCAGTTCTTC. V is TRBV5-1 and J is TRBJ2-1, with TRBD2 matching over 10 bases. Germline V CDR1 and CDR2: SGHRS, YFSETQ. Losses at the gene ends were 4 bases for V and 0 bases for J; bases not matched to a gene: 16. This CDR3 is built from 20 residues.

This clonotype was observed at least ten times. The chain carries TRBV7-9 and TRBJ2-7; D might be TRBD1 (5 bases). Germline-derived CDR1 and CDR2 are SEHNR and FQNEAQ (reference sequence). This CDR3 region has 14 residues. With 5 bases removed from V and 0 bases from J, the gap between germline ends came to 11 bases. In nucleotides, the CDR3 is TGTGCCAGCAGCCCGAGACAGAGCTCCTACGAGCAGTACTTC. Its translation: CASSPRQSSYEQYF.